The T cell receptor beta chain under discussion was sequenced for a study of CD8 T cells in Susac syndrome. This CDR3 has 15 residues. With V trimmed by 6 bases and J by 10 bases, 10 bases remained unmatched. Looked up from germline, CDR1 is MDHEN and CDR2 is SYDVKM. The RNA input was roughly 0.45 to 1 ug, and it was reverse transcribed with random hexamers. From the immunoSEQ multiplex PCR reads, TCRdb called clonotypes with MiXCR, one entry per CDR3 protein. The sample carries about 300,000 distinct CDR3 sequences, 65% to 90% recorded once. The specimen was CD8+ T cells from PBMCs. The V call is TRBV28, the J call TRBJ2-1, with 12 bases lining up with TRBD2. The source is a human donor with multiple sclerosis. CDR3 DNA sequence: TGTGCCAGCAGCCCGACTAGCGGGGGACAATCCGAGCAGTTCTTC. This codes for CASSPTSGGQSEQFF. Combining the CDR3 with reference TRBV28 and TRBJ2-1 gives the whole variable domain DVKVTQSSRYLVKRTGEKVFLECVQDMDHENMFWYRQDPGLGLRLIYFSYDVKMKEKGDIPEGYSVSREKKERFSLILESASTNQTSMYLCASSPTSGGQSEQFFGPGTRLTVL.